This paragraph covers one TCR beta chain sequence. Its target is not known. There are 15 residues in the CDR3. CDR1 is LGHNA and CDR2 is YSLEER in the germline V gene. Using the 5' RACE reads, TCRdb records one entry per CDR3 protein without DNA. The table for this sample gives a few hundred thousand distinct CDR3 sequences. The data were taken from a study of T cells expressing NK-cell markers. Study-wide context: According to the study, TCR beta repertoires originated from sorted CD3+CD56+NKG2C+, CD3+CD56+NKG2C- and CD3+CD56-NKG2C+ T cells. Seven of the eight sequenced donors were classified as HCMV-seropositive, and one was classified as seronegative.

General observations from the study: Six donors carried dominant NKG2C+ clonotypes that made up roughly 1.0-8% of their CD8+ T cells. Once again these clonotypes came out on top in the CD3+CD56-NKG2C+ fraction of a few donors.

This rearrangement joins TRBV4-3 to TRBJ2-5; the D call of TRBD1 rests on TCRdb alone, since no DNA is present to check it. Sequencing was done on a sample of blood T cells: a sorted CD56 or NKG2C T cell subset, CD4+ or CD8+ T cells, or bulk PBMC T cells (not recorded which). This clonotype was sampled from a man aged 18 to 30 in good health. Here the CDR3 reads CASSQAPQGQETQYF.